This TCR beta chain emerged from a study of blood T cell repertoires in COVID-19. As handled by the study authors: Reference gene primer amplification gave nucleated cell count estimates. Produced via immunoSEQ multiplex PCR; TCRdb's table is partial and in-frame only. V and J calls plus clone size are reproduced from that table; the DNA served to infer D and trimming. Of approximately 250,000 clones listed, roughly 87% are singletons. Clinical histories supplied by participants themselves formed the basis of cohort assignment. Germline loops: CDR1 SEHNR, CDR2 FQNEAQ (reference sequence). The V end lost 6 bases, the J end lost 9 bases, and 15 bases lay between the germline ends. CDR3 length: 14 amino acids.

The receptor's source is a woman aged 25 to 39 who had recovered from COVID-19. This chain joins TRBV7-9 and TRBJ1-6; a possible D gene is TRBD1 (6 bases). The sample comprised PBMCs or T cells enriched from blood (not recorded which). The DNA of the CDR3 is TGTGCCAGCAGTTTCACAGGGCGAGCTTCACCCCTCCACTTT. It encodes CASSFTGRASPLHF.